The rows below give T cell receptor beta chains drawn from one sample of a study of blood T cell repertoires in COVID-19. Measured with immunoSEQ multiplex PCR; TCRdb has only the in-frame clones, and not every one. The sample consists of about 270,000 clones, more than 75% of them appearing once. The specimen was PBMCs or T cells enriched from blood (not recorded which). These receptors were collected from a woman aged 55-70 years in a cohort exposed to, infected with or recovered from COVID-19 (not recorded which). The conserved cysteine and the conserved F or W are not part of the CDR3 here. Size is stated for part of the rows, as once, few or many counts, or as a class when the clone is expanded.

v_gene	abundance	CDR3aa
TRBV28	NA	ASSSTGGSSYNSPLH
TRBV5-6	NA	ASSLDKNTGELF
TRBV3-1/TRBV3-2	NA	ASSQEGTRSKTQY
TRBV6-2/TRBV6-3	NA	ASSYGHLANRGYGYT
TRBV5-1	NA	ASSLQGADYGYT
TRBV7-9	once	ASRAGASGEEQF
TRBV29-1	once	SVEGRWAPDTQY
TRBV9	NA	ASSVVADSYNEQF
TRBV2	NA	ASSEKFGVLNTEAF
TRBV29-1	NA	SATTSSNQPQH
TRBV5-4	NA	ASSLAGGGTYNEQF
TRBV27	NA	ASSLLGTSTYEQY
TRBV5-1	NA	ASRYSRGGGNEQF
TRBV19	NA	ASSQDRNNQPQH
TRBV7-9	few	ASSPSNYGYT
TRBV6-5	NA	AAGRGLSNQPQH
TRBV5-1	NA	ASSRPSGAYNEQF
TRBV7-2	NA	ASSLDQYGYT
TRBV6-5	NA	ASRQTWNTGELF
TRBV4-1	NA	ASSGTQGYEQY
TRBV28	NA	ASSLRGNSPLH
TRBV5-1	NA	ASSTGTYYNEQF
TRBV18	NA	ASSPLLAGLSNTGELF
TRBV6-4	NA	ASRREAFNYGYT
TRBV7-3	NA	ASSSLAGVYNEQF
TRBV5-6	NA	ASSLSYLREQF
TRBV9	few	ASSGGTASGNTIY
TRBV19	NA	ASSPSTGVPSYEQY
TRBV6-5	NA	ASSKQGIVYEQY
TRBV5-1	NA	ASSVTEGLFYEQY
TRBV30	NA	AWSPGLAPDTQY
TRBV6-1	few	ASSERAGAGNQPQH
TRBV5-6	NA	ASSLGNRKQETQY